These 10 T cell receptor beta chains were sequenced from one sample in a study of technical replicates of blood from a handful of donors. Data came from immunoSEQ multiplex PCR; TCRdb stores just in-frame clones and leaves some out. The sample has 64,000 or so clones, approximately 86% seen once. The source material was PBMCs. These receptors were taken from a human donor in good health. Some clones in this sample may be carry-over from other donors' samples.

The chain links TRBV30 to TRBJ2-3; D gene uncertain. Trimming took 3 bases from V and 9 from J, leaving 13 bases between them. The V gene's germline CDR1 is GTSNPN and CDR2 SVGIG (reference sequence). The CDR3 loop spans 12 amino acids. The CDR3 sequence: CAWSQSRFTQYF. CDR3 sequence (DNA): TGTGCCTGGAGCCAGTCGAGGTTCACGCAGTATTTT. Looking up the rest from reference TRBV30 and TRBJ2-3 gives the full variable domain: SQTIHQWPATLVQPVGSPLSLECTVEGTSNPNLYWYRQAAGRGLQLLFYSVGIGQISSEVPQNLSASRPQDRQFILSSKKLLLSDSGFYLCAWSQSRFTQYFGPGTRLTVL.

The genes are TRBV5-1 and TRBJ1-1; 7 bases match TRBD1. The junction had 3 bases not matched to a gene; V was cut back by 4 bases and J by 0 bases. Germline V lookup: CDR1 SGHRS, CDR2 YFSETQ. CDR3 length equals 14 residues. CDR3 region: CASSLQGVNTEAFF. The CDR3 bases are TGCGCCAGCAGCCTCCAGGGGGTGAACACTGAAGCTTTCTTT.

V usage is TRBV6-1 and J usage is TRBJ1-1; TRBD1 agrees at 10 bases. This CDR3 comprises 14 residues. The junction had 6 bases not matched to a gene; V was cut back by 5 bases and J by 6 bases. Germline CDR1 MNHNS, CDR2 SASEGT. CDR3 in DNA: TGTGCCAGCAGTAGGGACAGGGGATCAGCTGAAGCTTTCTTT. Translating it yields CASSRDRGSAEAFF.

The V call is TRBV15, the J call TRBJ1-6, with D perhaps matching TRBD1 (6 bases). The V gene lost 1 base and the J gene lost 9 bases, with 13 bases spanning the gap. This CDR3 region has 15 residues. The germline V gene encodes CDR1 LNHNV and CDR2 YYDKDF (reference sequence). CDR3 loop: CATSRGTALGSPLHF. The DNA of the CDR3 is TGTGCCACCAGCAGAGGGACAGCCCTCGGTTCACCCCTCCACTTT. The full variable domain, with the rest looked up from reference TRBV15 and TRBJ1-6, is DAMVIQNPRYQVTQFGKPVTLSCSQTLNHNVMYWYQQKSSQAPKLLFHYYDKDFNNEADTPDNFQSRRPNTSFCFLDIRSPGLGDTAMYLCATSRGTALGSPLHFGNGTRLTVT.

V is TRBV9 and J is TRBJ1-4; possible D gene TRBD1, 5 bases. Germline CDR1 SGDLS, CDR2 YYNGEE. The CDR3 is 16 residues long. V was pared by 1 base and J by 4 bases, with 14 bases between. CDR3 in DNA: TGTGCCAGCAGCGTATTCCCAGGGTTTGGTAATGAAAAACTGTTTTTT. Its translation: CASSVFPGFGNEKLFF.

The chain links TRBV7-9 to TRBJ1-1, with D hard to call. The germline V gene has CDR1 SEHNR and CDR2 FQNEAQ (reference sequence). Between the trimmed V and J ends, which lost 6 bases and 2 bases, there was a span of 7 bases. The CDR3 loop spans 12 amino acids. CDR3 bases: TGTGCCAGCAGTAGGAGAAACACTGAAGCTTTCTTT. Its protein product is CASSRRNTEAFF. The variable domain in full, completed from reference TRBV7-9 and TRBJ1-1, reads DTGVSQNPRHKITKRGQNVTFRCDPISEHNRLYWYRQTLGQGPEFLTYFQNEAQLEKSRLLSDRFSAERPKGSFSTLEIQRTEQGDSAMYLCASSRRNTEAFFGQGTRLTVV.

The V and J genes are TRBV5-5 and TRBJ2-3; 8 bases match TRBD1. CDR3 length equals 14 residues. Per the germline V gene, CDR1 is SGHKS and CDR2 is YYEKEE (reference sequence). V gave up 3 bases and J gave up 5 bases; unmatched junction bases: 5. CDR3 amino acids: CASSSRQGRDTQYF. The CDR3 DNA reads TGTGCCAGCAGCTCTCGACAGGGGAGAGATACGCAGTATTTT.

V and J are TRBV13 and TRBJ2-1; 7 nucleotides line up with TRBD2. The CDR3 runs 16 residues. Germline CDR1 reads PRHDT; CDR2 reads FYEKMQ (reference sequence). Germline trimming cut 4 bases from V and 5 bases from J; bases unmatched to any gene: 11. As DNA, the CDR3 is TGTGCCAGCAGCTCGGTGGGAGGGGAAGGGAACAATGAGCAGTTCTTC. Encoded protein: CASSSVGGEGNNEQFF.

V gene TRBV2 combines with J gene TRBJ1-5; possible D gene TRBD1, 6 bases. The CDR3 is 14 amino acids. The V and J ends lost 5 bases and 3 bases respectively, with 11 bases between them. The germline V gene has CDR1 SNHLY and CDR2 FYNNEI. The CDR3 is CASSRQVFNQPQHF. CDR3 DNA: TGTGCCAGCAGTAGACAGGTGTTCAATCAGCCCCAGCATTTT.

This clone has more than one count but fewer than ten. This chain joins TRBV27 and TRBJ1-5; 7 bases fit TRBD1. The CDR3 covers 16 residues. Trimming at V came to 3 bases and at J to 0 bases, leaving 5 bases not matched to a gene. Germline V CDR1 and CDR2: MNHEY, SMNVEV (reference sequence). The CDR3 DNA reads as TGTGCCAGCAGTTTCACCTCAGGGGGTAGCAATCAGCCCCAGCATTTT. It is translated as CASSFTSGGSNQPQHF.